These T cell receptor beta chains were read from a single sample in a study of cytomegalovirus exposure and HLA in healthy donors. Produced via immunoSEQ multiplex PCR; TCRdb's table is partial and in-frame only. In the table there are about 150,000 clones, around 82% of which are singletons. Sequencing used PBMCs. These receptors all come from a woman in her forties or fifties in good health and CMV-seropositive. The CDR3 runs from the conserved cysteine through the conserved F or W. D genes are given only for firm matches. Size values are once, few and many counts, or a class for expanded clones, and some rows have none.

size	length	V	J	D	DNA	CDR3
NA	14	TRBV5-1	TRBJ2-7	TRBD1	TGCGCCAGCAGCTCGACAGGGGGCTTCTACGAGCAGTACTTC	CASSSTGGFYEQYF
NA	16	TRBV6-5	TRBJ2-1	TRBD2	TGTGCCAGCAGTTACGGGTTGGCGGGGGGGCTCAATGAGCAGTTCTTC	CASSYGLAGGLNEQFF
NA	13	TRBV27	TRBJ2-7	TRBD1	TGTGCCAGCACCGGGACAGACCTCTACGAGCAGTACTTC	CASTGTDLYEQYF
NA	17	TRBV5-4	TRBJ2-1	NA	TGTGCCAGCAGCTTGGAGGTATCGGTGGCAGGGGGGCATGAGCAGTTCTTC	CASSLEVSVAGGHEQFF
few	13	TRBV6-5	TRBJ2-7	NA	TGTGCCAGCAGTCGGACATATACCTACGAGCAGTACTTC	CASSRTYTYEQYF
NA	15	TRBV7-8	TRBJ1-1	NA	TGTGCCAGCAGCGTCCTTAGGAGGGGGGGGACTGAAGCTTTCTTT	CASSVLRRGGTEAFF
NA	14	TRBV4-1	TRBJ1-4	NA	TGCGCCAGCAGCCAAGTTTTGGGGAGTGAAAAACTGTTTTTT	CASSQVLGSEKLFF
NA	13	TRBV6-1	TRBJ1-6	TRBD1	TGTGCCAGCGAGGACAGGGGTAATTCACCCCTCCACTTT	CASEDRGNSPLHF
NA	15	TRBV2	TRBJ2-7	TRBD2	TGTGCCAGCAGAAGAACTAGCGGGGAGTCCTCCGAGCAGTACTTC	CASRRTSGESSEQYF
few	16	TRBV7-9	TRBJ2-7	TRBD1	TGTGCCAGCAGCTTTTCTAGCAGGGGACAGAGTAACGAGCAGTACTTC	CASSFSSRGQSNEQYF
NA	16	TRBV30	TRBJ1-3	TRBD1	TGTGCCTGGAGTGTACCGCCAGGGGGAGGTGGAAACACCATATATTTT	CAWSVPPGGGGNTIYF
NA	18	TRBV27	TRBJ1-1	TRBD1	TGTGCCAGCAGTTTATCCAACAGGGTAGGGGGCTTCCTCACTGAAGCTTTCTTT	CASSLSNRVGGFLTEAFF
NA	15	TRBV5-1	TRBJ2-5	TRBD1	TGCGCCAGCAGCTCCCAACCGGGACAGCAAGAGACCCAGTACTTC	CASSSQPGQQETQYF
NA	14	TRBV5-1	TRBJ1-1	NA	TGCGCCAGCAGCTTCGAGACAGCAAACACTGAAGCTTTCTTT	CASSFETANTEAFF
NA	18	TRBV4-3	TRBJ2-1	TRBD2	TGCGCCAGCAGCCAAAGTCCCACTAGCGGGGGGGCCTTAGGTGAGCAGTTCTTC	CASSQSPTSGGALGEQFF
NA	16	TRBV9	TRBJ2-7	TRBD1	TGTGCCAGCAGTCCTACTACAGGGGTCACCCCCTACGAGCAGTACTTC	CASSPTTGVTPYEQYF
few	16	TRBV4-3	TRBJ2-3	NA	TGCGCCAGCAGCCAAGAACGAGGGGGGGCCGCAGATACGCAGTATTTT	CASSQERGGAADTQYF
NA	15	TRBV10-1	TRBJ2-7	NA	TGCGCCAGCAGTGAGTCCGGGGGTGGGATTAACGAGCAGTACTTC	CASSESGGGINEQYF
few	14	TRBV5-1	TRBJ2-3	TRBD1	TGCGCCAGCAGCTTGGGGACAGGGAGGGATACGCAGTATTTT	CASSLGTGRDTQYF
NA	11	TRBV27	TRBJ2-1	NA	TGTGCCAGCAGTTCAGGGTGGGAGCAGTTCTTC	CASSSGWEQFF
NA	20	TRBV28	TRBJ2-5	TRBD1	TGTGCCAGCAGCTCCGCCTACCGACAGGGGGCACGGGAGTACCAAGAGACCCAGTACTTC	CASSSAYRQGAREYQETQYF
few	18	TRBV29-1	TRBJ1-6	TRBD1	TGCAGCGCACAAACCGGGACAGGGGGCGAGACCTATAATTCACCCCTCCACTTT	CSAQTGTGGETYNSPLHF
NA	17	TRBV5-1	TRBJ1-1	TRBD1	TGCGCCAGCAGCACCCGGGACAGGGGAACGTTGAACACTGAAGCTTTCTTT	CASSTRDRGTLNTEAFF
few	14	TRBV30	TRBJ1-5	NA	TGTGCCTGGAGTTCCCGACAGGTCAATCAGCCCCAGCATTTT	CAWSSRQVNQPQHF
NA	15	TRBV7-2	TRBJ2-1	NA	TGTGCCAGCAGCTTAGGACTCGGGGGAGGCAATGAGCAGTTCTTC	CASSLGLGGGNEQFF
NA	14	TRBV6-6	TRBJ2-7	NA	TGTGCCAGCAGTTACTCTCAAAGCGGCTACGAGCAGTACTTC	CASSYSQSGYEQYF
NA	16	TRBV4-2	TRBJ2-7	TRBD2	TGTGCCAGCAGCCAAGTTGCGGCGGGGGTGTCCTACGAGCAGTACTTC	CASSQVAAGVSYEQYF
NA	13	TRBV15	TRBJ1-2	NA	TGTGCCACCAGCAGGCCGGAGTCCTATGGCTACACCTTC	CATSRPESYGYTF
once	14	TRBV10-3	TRBJ2-1	NA	TGTGCCATCAGTTCTAGGGGGGGCGGCAATGAGCAGTTCTTC	CAISSRGGGNEQFF
NA	13	TRBV7-6	TRBJ2-7	NA	TGTGCCAGCAGCTTTTCGAGCAGAGGCGAGCAGTACTTC	CASSFSSRGEQYF
NA	15	TRBV7-9	TRBJ2-3	TRBD1	TGTTCCAGCACCCACGGGGACAGGGAAACAGATACGCAGTATTTT	CSSTHGDRETDTQYF
NA	15	TRBV4-1	TRBJ2-2	NA	TGCGCCAGCAGCCAAGGTAGCGCGAACACCGGGGAGCTGTTTTTT	CASSQGSANTGELFF
NA	12	TRBV5-1	TRBJ2-1	NA	TGCGCCAGCAGTGATAACAGCAATGAGCAGTTCTTC	CASSDNSNEQFF
NA	14	TRBV4-3	TRBJ1-5	NA	TGCGCCAGCAGCCAAGATCTGGAGAATCAGCCCCAGCATTTT	CASSQDLENQPQHF
NA	15	TRBV2	TRBJ2-1	TRBD2	TGTGCCAGCAGTGGGAGGAGCGGGGGGGCAGATGAGCAGTTCTTC	CASSGRSGGADEQFF
NA	14	TRBV13	TRBJ1-6	NA	TGTGCCAGCACAAGAAGGGGTTTAAATTCACCCCTCCACTTT	CASTRRGLNSPLHF
few	14	TRBV2	TRBJ2-7	NA	TGTGCCAGCAGTGAGAGCGTAAGCTCCTACGAGCAGTACTTC	CASSESVSSYEQYF
NA	13	TRBV5-6	TRBJ1-1	NA	TGTGCCAGCAGTCCGAATGGGTTACTAGAAGCTTTCTTT	CASSPNGLLEAFF
NA	17	TRBV2	TRBJ1-5	NA	TGTGCCAGCAGTGAAGCGCCGGACAGATATGGCAATCAGCCCCAGCATTTT	CASSEAPDRYGNQPQHF
NA	14	TRBV5-6	TRBJ1-5	TRBD1	TGTGCCAGCAGCTCGACAGGGAGGAGTCAGCCCCAGCATTTT	CASSSTGRSQPQHF
few	17	TRBV1	TRBJ2-1	NA	TGCACCAGCAGCGAATTACTAGCGGGAGTTCCCTACAATGAGCAGTTCTTC	CTSSELLAGVPYNEQFF
NA	16	TRBV4-1	TRBJ1-2	TRBD1	TGCGCCAGCAGCCTCTTGACAGGGAAGACTAACTATGGCTACACCTTC	CASSLLTGKTNYGYTF
NA	14	TRBV2	TRBJ2-1	TRBD2	TGTGCCAGCAGTCCAGGCCCAGCGGGGGCTGAGCAGTTCTTC	CASSPGPAGAEQFF
NA	17	TRBV15	TRBJ2-3	TRBD1	TGTGCCACCAGCAGCCTTCCGGGACAGGGGAGCACAGATACGCAGTATTTT	CATSSLPGQGSTDTQYF
NA	15	TRBV6-1	TRBJ1-6	TRBD1	TGTGCCAGCAGCCCAAAATGGACAGGTCCTTCACCCCTCCACTTT	CASSPKWTGPSPLHF
once	15	TRBV6-1	TRBJ2-7	TRBD1	TGTGCCAGCAGTGAATATGGCAGGGGGTCGGGCGAGCAGTACTTC	CASSEYGRGSGEQYF
NA	16	TRBV7-2	TRBJ1-1	NA	TGTGCCAGCAGCTTAGGTGCGGTGCGGGGAGGCACTGAAGCTTTCTTT	CASSLGAVRGGTEAFF
NA	16	TRBV7-8	TRBJ2-7	TRBD1	TGTGCCAGCAGCTTAGCGGTGACAGGGTTCAACTACGAGCAGTACTTC	CASSLAVTGFNYEQYF
NA	13	TRBV5-4	TRBJ2-7	NA	TGTGCCAGCAGCGCAGGACATTTCGACGAGCAGTACTTC	CASSAGHFDEQYF
once	14	TRBV29-1	TRBJ1-2	TRBD1	TGCAGCGTTGGGGGGGACAGGGGATCGCGTGGCTACACCTTC	CSVGGDRGSRGYTF
NA	15	TRBV2	TRBJ1-5	NA	TGTGCCAGCAGTGACCGCGGACAGTCGAAGCAGCCCCAGCATTTT	CASSDRGQSKQPQHF
few	13	TRBV6-6	TRBJ2-4	NA	TGTGCCAGCAGTCCGGGGGCCAAAAACATTCAGTACTTC	CASSPGAKNIQYF
NA	13	TRBV5-1	TRBJ1-2	NA	TGCGCCAGCAGCCCCCAGGGGAGTGCTGGCTACACCTTC	CASSPQGSAGYTF
NA	14	TRBV10-2	TRBJ2-3	NA	TGCGCCAGCAGTGATGGACTGGCCACAGATACGCAGTATTTT	CASSDGLATDTQYF
NA	13	TRBV28	TRBJ1-1	NA	TGTGCCAGCAGTTTGTACGGGAACACTGAAGCTTTCTTT	CASSLYGNTEAFF
few	14	TRBV11-2	TRBJ2-7	NA	TGTGCCAGCAGCCCCCAGGGCAGGGGATCCGAGCAGTACTTC	CASSPQGRGSEQYF